This note documents a single T cell receptor beta chain sequence. This sample was included in a study of CD8 T cells in Susac syndrome. Sequencing of TCR beta, carried out with a high-throughput approach, was applied to CD8+ and CD4+ T cells from the blood. The authors negatively isolated CD8+ and CD4+ T cells and FACS-enriched TEMRA cells. Random-hexamer reverse transcription was applied to 0.5 to 1 ug RNA. A multiplex approach, immunoSEQ multiplex PCR, amplified TCR beta CDR3 across 54 Vbeta and 13 Jbeta. TCRdb reanalysed the immunoSEQ multiplex PCR reads using MiXCR and keeps one entry per CDR3 protein. Among about 200,000 distinct CDR3 sequences listed, around 96% were seen once. V gave up 5 bases and J gave up 7 bases, with 8 bases separating them. This CDR3 is built from 11 residues.

This receptor was taken from a human donor with multiple sclerosis. The gene calls are TRBV12-3 or TRBV12-4 and TRBJ2-5; no firm D call. The sample taken for sequencing was CD4+ T cells from PBMCs. CDR3 sequence reads: CASSLLGTQYF. The CDR3 DNA is TGTGCCAGCAGTCTTCTCGGGACCCAGTACTTC.